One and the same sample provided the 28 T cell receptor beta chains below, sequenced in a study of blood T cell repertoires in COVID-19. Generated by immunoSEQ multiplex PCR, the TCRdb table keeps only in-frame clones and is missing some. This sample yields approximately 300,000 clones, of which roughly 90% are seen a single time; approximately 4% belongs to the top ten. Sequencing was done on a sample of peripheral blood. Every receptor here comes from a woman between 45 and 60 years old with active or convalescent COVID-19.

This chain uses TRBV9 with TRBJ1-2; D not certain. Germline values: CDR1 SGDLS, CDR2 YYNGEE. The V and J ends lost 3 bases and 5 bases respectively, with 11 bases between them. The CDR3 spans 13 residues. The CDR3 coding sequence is TGTGCCAGCAGCGGCATCAGCGGTTATGGCTACACCTTC. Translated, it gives CASSGISGYGYTF.

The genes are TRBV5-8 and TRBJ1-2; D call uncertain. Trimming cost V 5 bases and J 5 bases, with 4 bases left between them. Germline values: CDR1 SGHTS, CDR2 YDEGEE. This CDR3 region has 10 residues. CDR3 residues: CASSSYGYTF. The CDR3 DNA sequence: TGTGCCAGCAGTTCATATGGCTACACCTTC.

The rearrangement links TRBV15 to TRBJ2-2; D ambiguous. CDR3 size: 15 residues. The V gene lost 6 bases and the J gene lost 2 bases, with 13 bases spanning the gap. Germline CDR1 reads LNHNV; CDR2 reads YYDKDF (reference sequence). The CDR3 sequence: CATRTAYLNTGELFF. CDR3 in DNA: TGTGCCACCAGGACTGCTTACCTCAACACCGGGGAGCTGTTTTTT.

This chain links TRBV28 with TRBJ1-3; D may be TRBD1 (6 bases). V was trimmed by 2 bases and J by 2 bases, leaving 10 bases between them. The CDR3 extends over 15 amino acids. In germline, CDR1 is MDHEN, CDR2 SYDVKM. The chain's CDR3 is CASSLIWDTGNTIYF. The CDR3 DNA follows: TGTGCCAGCAGTTTAATATGGGACACTGGAAACACCATATATTTT.

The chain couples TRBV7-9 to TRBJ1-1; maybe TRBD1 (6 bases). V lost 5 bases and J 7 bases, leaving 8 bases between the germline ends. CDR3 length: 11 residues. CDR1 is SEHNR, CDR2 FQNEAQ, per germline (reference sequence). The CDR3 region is CASSATGEAFF. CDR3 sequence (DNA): TGTGCCAGCAGCGCGACAGGTGAAGCTTTCTTT. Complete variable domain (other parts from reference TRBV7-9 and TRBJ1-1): DTGVSQNPRHKITKRGQNVTFRCDPISEHNRLYWYRQTLGQGPEFLTYFQNEAQLEKSRLLSDRFSAERPKGSFSTLEIQRTEQGDSAMYLCASSATGEAFFGQGTRLTVV.

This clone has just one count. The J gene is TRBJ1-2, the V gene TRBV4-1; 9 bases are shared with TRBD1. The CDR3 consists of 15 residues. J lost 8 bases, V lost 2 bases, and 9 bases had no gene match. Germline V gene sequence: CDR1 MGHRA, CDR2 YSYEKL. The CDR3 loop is CASSQLGTGSQGYTF. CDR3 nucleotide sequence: TGCGCCAGCAGCCAACTAGGGACAGGGTCTCAGGGCTACACCTTC.

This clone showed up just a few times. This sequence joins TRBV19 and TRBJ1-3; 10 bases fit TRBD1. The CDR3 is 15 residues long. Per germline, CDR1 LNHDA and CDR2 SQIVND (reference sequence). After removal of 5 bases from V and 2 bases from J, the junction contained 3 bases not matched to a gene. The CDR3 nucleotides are TGTGCCAGTAGTCCCGGGACAGGGGCTGGAAACACCATATATTTT. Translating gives CASSPGTGAGNTIYF.

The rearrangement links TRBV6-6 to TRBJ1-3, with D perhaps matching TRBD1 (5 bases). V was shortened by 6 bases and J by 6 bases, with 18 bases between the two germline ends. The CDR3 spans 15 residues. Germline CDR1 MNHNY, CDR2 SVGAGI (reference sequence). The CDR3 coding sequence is TGTGCCAGCAGCCCCTCGGGGGGGAGATTAAACACCATATATTTT. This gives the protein CASSPSGGRLNTIYF.

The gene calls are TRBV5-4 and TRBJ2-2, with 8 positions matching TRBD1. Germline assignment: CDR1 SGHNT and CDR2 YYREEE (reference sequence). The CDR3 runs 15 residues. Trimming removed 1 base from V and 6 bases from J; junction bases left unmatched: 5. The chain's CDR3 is CASSLPDRGPGELFF. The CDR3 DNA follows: TGTGCCAGCAGCTTGCCTGACAGGGGACCCGGGGAGCTGTTTTTT.

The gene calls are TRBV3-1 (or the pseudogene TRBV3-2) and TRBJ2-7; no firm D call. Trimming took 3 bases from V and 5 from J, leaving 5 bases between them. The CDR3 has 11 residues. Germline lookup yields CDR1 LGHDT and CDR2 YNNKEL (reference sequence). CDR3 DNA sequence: TGTGCCAGCAGCCATCTAGACGAGCAGTACTTC. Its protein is CASSHLDEQYF.

This CDR3 reads CASSSDRGYNEQYF. The CDR3 region has the DNA TGTGCCAGCTCCTCCGACAGGGGTTACAACGAGCAGTACTTC. The chain uses TRBV3-1 (or the pseudogene TRBV3-2) and TRBJ2-7; TRBD1 matches 8 bases. The CDR3 is 14 residues long. After removal of 8 bases from V and 5 bases from J, the junction contained 11 bases not matched to a gene. CDR1 is LGHDT and CDR2 is YNNKEL in the germline V gene (reference sequence).

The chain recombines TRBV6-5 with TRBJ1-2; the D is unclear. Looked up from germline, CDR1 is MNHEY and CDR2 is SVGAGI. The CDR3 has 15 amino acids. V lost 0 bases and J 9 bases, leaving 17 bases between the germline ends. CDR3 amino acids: CASSYSSEFTYRYTF. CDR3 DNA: TGTGCCAGCAGTTACTCGAGCGAATTCACATACCGCTACACCTTC.

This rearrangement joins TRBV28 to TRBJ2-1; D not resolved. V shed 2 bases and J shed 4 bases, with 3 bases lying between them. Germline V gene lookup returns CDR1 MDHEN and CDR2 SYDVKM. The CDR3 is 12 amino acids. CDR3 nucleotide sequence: TGTGCCAGCAGTTTACTTTACAATGAGCAGTTCTTC. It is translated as CASSLLYNEQFF.

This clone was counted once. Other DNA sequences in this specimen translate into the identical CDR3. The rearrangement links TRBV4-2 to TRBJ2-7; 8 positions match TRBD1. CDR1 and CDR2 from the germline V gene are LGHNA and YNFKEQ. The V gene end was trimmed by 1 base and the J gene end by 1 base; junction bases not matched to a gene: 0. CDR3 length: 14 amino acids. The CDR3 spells CASSQGQGSYEQYF. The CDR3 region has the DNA TGTGCCAGCAGCCAAGGACAGGGGTCCTACGAGCAGTACTTC.

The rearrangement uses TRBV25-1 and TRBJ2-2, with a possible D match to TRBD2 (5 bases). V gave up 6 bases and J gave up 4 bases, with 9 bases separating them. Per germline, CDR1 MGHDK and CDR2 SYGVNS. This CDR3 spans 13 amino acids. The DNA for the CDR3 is TGTGCCAGCAGGGGAGCGAGCACCGGGGAGCTGTTTTTT. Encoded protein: CASRGASTGELFF.

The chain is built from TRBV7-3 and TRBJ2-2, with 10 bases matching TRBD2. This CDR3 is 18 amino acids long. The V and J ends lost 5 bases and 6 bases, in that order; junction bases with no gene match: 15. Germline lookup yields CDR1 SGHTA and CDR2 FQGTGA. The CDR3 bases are TGTGCCAGCAGCCCTCAGGTCCTAGCGGGAGTATTCGCCGGGGAGCTGTTTTTT. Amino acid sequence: CASSPQVLAGVFAGELFF.

Written as DNA, the CDR3 is TGTGCCAGCACCTATAAACAGCAAGGCGGCTACACCTTC. Residues: CASTYKQQGGYTF. The gene calls are TRBV12-3 or TRBV12-4 and TRBJ1-2, with D hard to call. V was trimmed by 7 bases and J by 8 bases, leaving 17 bases between them. This CDR3 comprises 13 residues.

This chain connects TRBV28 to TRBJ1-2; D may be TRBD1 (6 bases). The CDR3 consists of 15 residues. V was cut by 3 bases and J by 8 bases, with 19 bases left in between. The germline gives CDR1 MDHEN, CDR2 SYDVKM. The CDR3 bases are TGTGCCAGCAGTTTTCGACACACAGGGAATTGGGGCTACACCTTC. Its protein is CASSFRHTGNWGYTF.

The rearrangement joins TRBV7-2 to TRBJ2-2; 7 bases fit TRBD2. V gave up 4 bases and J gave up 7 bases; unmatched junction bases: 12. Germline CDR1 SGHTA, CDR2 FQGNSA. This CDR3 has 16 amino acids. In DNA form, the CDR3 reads TGTGCCAGCAGCTACTCGGGACTACTTAATGGCGGGGAGCTGTTTTTT. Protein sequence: CASSYSGLLNGGELFF. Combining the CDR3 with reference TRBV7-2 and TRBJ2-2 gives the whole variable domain GAGVSQSPSNKVTEKGKDVELRCDPISGHTALYWYRQSLGQGLEFLIYFQGNSAPDKSGLPSDRFSAERTGGSVSTLTIQRTQQEDSAVYLCASSYSGLLNGGELFFGEGSRLTVL.

The CDR3 bases are TGTGCCAGCAGTCCCTACAGGGGGGGATACGAGCAGTACTTC. Protein sequence: CASSPYRGGYEQYF. The chain recombines TRBV6-2 or TRBV6-3 with TRBJ2-7, with a tentative D call TRBD1 (8 bases). V was pared by 5 bases and J by 4 bases, with 15 bases between. CDR1 and CDR2 (germline): MNHEY, SVGEGT. The CDR3 has 14 amino acids.

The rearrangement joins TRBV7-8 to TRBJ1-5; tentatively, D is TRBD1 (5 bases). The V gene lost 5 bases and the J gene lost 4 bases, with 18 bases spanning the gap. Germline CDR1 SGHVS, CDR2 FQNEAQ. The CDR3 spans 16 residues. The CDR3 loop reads CASSEGVGGLNQPQHF. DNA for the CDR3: TGTGCCAGCAGCGAAGGGGTAGGCGGATTGAATCAGCCCCAGCATTTT.

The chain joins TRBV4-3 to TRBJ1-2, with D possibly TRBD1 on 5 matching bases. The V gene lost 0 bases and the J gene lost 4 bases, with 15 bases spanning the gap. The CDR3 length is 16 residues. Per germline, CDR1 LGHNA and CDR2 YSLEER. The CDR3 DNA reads TGCGCCAGCAGCCAAGATAGGAACACAGGCCCCTATGGCTACACCTTC. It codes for CASSQDRNTGPYGYTF.

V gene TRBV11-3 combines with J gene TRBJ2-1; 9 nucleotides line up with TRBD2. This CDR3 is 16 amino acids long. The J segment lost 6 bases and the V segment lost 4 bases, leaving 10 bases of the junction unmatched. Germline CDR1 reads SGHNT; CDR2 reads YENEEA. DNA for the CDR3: TGTGCCAGCAGCTATGGGAGGCTAGCGGGACCCAATGAGCAGTTCTTC. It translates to CASSYGRLAGPNEQFF. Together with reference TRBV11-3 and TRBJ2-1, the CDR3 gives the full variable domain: EAGVVQSPRYKIIEKKQPVAFWCNPISGHNTLYWYLQNLGQGPELLIRYENEEAVDDSQLPKDRFSAERLKGVDSTLKIQPAELGDSAVYLCASSYGRLAGPNEQFFGPGTRLTVL.

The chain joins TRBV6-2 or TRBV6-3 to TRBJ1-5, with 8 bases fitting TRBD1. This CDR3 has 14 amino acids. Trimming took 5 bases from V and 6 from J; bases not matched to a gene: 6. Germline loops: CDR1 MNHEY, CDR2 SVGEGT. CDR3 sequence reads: CASSTRQGRQPQHF. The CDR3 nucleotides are TGTGCCAGCAGTACAAGACAGGGGCGTCAGCCCCAGCATTTT.

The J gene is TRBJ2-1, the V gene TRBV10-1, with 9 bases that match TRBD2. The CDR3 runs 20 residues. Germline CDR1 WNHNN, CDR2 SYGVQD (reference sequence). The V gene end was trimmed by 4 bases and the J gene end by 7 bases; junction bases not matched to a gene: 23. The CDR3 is CASSATELAGDPRGPNEQFF. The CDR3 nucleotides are TGCGCCAGCAGTGCGACCGAACTAGCGGGTGATCCTAGGGGGCCTAATGAGCAGTTCTTC.

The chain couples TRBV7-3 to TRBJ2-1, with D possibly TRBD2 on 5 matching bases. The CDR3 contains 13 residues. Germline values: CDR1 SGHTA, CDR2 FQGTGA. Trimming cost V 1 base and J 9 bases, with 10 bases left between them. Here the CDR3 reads CASSLSTGSEQFF. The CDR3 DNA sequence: TGTGCCAGCAGCTTAAGTACGGGAAGTGAGCAGTTCTTC.

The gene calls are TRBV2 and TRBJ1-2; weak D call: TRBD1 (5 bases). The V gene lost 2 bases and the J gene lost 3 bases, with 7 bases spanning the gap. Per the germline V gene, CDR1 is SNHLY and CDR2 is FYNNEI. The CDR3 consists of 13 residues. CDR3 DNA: TGTGCCAGCAGTGAAACAGGAGACTATGGCTACACCTTC. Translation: CASSETGDYGYTF.

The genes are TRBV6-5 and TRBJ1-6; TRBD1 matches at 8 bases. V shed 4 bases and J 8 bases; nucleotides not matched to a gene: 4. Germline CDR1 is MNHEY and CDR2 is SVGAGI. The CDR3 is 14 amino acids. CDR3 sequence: CASSSGQGHSPLHF. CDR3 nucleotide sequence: TGTGCCAGCAGTTCCGGACAGGGACATTCACCCCTCCACTTT.